This T cell receptor beta chain was captured in a study of beta chain features in type 1 diabetes. Whole-study findings and limits: Possibly, sequencing cDNA over-represented cells that had high TCR expression levels. The study found fewer insertions and more deletions at VDJ junctions in type 1 diabetes patients.

Expressed TCRB transcripts were sequenced because the entire RNA isolate underwent reverse transcription. Sequenced by immunoSEQ multiplex PCR; TCRdb stores in-frame clones only, minus some. The sample contains 400,000 to 500,000 clones, around 14% of which appear only once. The CDR3 runs 12 residues. V lost 7 bases to trimming and J lost 5 bases, with 11 bases between them. Germline V gene sequence: CDR1 SNHLY, CDR2 FYNNEI. There was one heparinised blood draw per donor, averaging roughly 120 mL. Populations isolated by sorting all had purity greater than 95%. As for this clone: As yet, its antigen is unknown.

The chain employs TRBV2 and TRBJ1-2, with D tentatively TRBD1 (5 bases). The origin of this receptor is a man between 25 and 39 years old in good health. Input material: naive CD4+ T cells from blood. Here the CDR3 DNA reads TGTGCCAGCAACAGGACCCAGTATGGCTACACCTTC. The encoded protein is CASNRTQYGYTF. The full variable domain, with the rest looked up from reference TRBV2 and TRBJ1-2, is EPEVTQTPSHQVTQMGQEVILRCVPISNHLYFYWYRQILGQKVEFLVSFYNNEISEKSEIFDDQFSVERPDGSNFTLKIRSTKLEDSAMYFCASNRTQYGYTFGSGTRLTVV.